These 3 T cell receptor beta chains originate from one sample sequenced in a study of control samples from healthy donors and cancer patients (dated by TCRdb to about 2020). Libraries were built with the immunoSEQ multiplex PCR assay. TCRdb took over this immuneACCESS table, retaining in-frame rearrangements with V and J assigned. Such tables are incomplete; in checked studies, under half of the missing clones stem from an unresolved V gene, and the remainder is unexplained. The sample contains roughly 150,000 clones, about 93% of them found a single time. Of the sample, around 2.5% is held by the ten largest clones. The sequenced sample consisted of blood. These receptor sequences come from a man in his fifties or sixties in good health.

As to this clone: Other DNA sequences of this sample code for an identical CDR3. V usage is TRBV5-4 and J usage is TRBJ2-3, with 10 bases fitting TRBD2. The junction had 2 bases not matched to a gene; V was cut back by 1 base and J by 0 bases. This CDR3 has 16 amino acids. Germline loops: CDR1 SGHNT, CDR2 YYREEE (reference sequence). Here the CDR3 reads CASSLRTSGSTDTQYF. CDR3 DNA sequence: TGTGCCAGCAGCTTGAGGACTAGCGGTAGCACAGATACGCAGTATTTT.

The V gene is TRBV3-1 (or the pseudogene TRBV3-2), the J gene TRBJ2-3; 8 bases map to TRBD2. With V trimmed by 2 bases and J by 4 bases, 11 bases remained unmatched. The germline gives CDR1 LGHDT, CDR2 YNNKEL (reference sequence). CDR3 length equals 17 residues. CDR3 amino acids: CASSQNQGTRGADTQYF. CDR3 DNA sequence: TGTGCCAGCAGCCAAAATCAGGGGACTAGAGGTGCAGATACGCAGTATTTT.

The CDR3 spells CASSAYRLGSGNTIYF. The CDR3 DNA is TGTGCCAGCAGCGCCTACAGACTTGGCTCTGGAAACACCATATATTTT. The chain couples TRBV7-9 to TRBJ1-3; no firm D call. This CDR3 has 16 amino acids. In germline, CDR1 is SEHNR, CDR2 FQNEAQ (reference sequence). V lost 5 bases and J 0 bases, leaving 14 bases between the germline ends.